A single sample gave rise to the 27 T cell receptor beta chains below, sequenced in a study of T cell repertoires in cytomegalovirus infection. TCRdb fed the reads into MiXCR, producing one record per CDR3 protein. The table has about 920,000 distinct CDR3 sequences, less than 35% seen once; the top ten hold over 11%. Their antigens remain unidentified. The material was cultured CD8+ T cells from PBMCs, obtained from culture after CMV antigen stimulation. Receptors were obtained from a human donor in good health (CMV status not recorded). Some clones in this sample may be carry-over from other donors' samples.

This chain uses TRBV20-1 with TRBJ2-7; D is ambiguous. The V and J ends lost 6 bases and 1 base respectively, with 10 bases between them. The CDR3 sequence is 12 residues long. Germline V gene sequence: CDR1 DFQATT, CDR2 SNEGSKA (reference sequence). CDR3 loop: CSARTGSYEQYF. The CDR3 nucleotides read TGCAGTGCGAGAACTGGATCCTACGAGCAGTACTTC.

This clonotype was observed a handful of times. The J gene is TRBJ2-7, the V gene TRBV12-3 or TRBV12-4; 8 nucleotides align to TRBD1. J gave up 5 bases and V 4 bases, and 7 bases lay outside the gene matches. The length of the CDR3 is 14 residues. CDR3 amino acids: CASSSGGTGHEQYV. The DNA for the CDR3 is TGTGCCAGCAGTTCGGGCGGGACAGGTCACGAGCAGTACGTC.

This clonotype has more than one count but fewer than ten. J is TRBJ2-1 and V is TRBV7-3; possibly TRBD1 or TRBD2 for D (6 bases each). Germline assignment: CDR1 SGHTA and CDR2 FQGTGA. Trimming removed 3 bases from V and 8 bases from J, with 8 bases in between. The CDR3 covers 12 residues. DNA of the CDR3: TGTGCCAGCAGCTTTGGGGGGCATGAGCAGTTCTTC. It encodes CASSFGGHEQFF. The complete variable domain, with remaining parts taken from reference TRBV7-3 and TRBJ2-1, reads GAGVSQTPSNKVTEKGKYVELRCDPISGHTALYWYRQSLGQGPEFLIYFQGTGAADDSGLPNDRFFAVRPEGSVSTLKIQRTERGDSAVYLCASSFGGHEQFFGPGTRLTVL.

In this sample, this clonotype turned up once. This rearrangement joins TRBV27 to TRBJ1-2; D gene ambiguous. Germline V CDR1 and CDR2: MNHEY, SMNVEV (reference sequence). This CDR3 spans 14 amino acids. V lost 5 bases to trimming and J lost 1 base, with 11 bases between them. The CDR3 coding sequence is TGTGCCAGCAGTCTAGGAAGGCTTAACTATGGCTACACCTTC. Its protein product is CASSLGRLNYGYTF.

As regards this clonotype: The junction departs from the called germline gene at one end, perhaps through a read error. CDR3 nucleotides: TGTGCCAGCAGCCCTGAGGGACAAGTGGGAACTGAAACTTTCTTT. Its protein is CASSPEGQVGTETFF. The chain combines TRBV5-4 with TRBJ1-1; maybe TRBD1 (6 bases). Germline V lookup: CDR1 SGHNT, CDR2 YYREEE (reference sequence). The CDR3 sequence is 15 residues long.

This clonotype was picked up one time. Here the CDR3 reads CASSSHGSNQPQHF. The DNA of the CDR3 is TGTGCCAGCAGCTCCCACGGGAGCAATCAGCCCCAGCATTTT. The chain carries TRBV28 and TRBJ1-5; D gene ambiguous. The germline CDR1 and CDR2 sequences are MDHEN and SYDVKM. Trimming cost V 6 bases and J 1 base, with 10 bases left between them. The CDR3 is made up of 14 amino acids. The full variable domain, with the rest looked up from reference TRBV28 and TRBJ1-5, is DVKVTQSSRYLVKRTGEKVFLECVQDMDHENMFWYRQDPGLGLRLIYFSYDVKMKEKGDIPEGYSVSREKKERFSLILESASTNQTSMYLCASSSHGSNQPQHFGDGTRLSIL.

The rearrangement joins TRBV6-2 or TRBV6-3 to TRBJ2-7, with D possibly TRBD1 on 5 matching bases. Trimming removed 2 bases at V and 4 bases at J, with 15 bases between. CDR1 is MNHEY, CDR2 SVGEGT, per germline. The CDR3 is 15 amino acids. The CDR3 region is CASSYAGRPLYEQYV. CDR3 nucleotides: TGTGCCAGCAGTTACGCAGGGCGCCCCTTATACGAGCAGTACGTC.

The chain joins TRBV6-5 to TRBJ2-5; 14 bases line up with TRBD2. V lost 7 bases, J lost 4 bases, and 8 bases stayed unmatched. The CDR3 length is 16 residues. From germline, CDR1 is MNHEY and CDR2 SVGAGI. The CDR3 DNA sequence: TGTGCCAGCATGAATCGACTAGCGGGGGGGCCAGAGACCCAGTACTTC. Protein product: CASMNRLAGGPETQYF.

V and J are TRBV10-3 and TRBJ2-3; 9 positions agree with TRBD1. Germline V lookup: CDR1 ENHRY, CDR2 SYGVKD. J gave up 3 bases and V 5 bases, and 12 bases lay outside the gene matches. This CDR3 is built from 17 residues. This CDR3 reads CAISNSQGAEVTDTQYF. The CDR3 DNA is TGTGCCATCAGTAACTCACAGGGGGCTGAGGTGACAGATACGCAGTATTTT.

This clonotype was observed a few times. CDR3 nucleotide sequence: TGTGCCAGCAGTCTACAACTTGGTTTGGCTAATGAAAAACTGTTTTTT. Its protein is CASSLQLGLANEKLFF. V gene TRBV6-5 combines with J gene TRBJ1-4; D call uncertain. V lost 5 bases, J lost 3 bases, and 16 bases lay in between. Germline CDR1 MNHEY, CDR2 SVGAGI. The CDR3 is made up of 16 amino acids.

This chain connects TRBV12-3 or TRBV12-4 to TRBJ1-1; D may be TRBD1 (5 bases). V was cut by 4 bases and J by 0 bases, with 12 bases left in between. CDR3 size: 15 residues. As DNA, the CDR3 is TGTGCCAGCAGTTCGGGGGGGGATATGAACACTGAAGCTTTCTTT. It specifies CASSSGGDMNTEAFF.

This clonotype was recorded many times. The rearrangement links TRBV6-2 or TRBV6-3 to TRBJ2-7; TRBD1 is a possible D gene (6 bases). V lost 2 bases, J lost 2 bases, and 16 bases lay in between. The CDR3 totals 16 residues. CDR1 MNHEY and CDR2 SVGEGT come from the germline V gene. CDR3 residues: CASSYDTGGAAYEQYV. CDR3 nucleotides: TGTGCCAGCAGTTACGATACTGGGGGCGCCGCCTACGAGCAGTACGTC.

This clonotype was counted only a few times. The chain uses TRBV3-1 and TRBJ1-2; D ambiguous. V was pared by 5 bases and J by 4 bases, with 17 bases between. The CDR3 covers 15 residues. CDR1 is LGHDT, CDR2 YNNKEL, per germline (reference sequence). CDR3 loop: CASSFSETGFYGYTF. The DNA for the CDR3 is TGTGCCAGCAGCTTCTCAGAGACCGGGTTCTATGGCTACACCTTC.

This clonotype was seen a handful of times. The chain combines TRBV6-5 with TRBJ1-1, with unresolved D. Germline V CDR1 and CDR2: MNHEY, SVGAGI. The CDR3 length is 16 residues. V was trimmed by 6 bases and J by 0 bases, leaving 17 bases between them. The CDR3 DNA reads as TGTGCCAGCAGGACTCGGGCAGTCTCCATGAACACTGAAGCTTTCTTT. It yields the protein CASRTRAVSMNTEAFF.

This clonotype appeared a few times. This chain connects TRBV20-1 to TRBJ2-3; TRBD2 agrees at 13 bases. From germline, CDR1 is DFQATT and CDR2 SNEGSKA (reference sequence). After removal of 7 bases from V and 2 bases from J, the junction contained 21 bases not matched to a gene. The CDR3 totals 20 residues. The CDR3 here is CSVSTVRLAGGAYFTDTQYF. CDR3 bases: TGCAGTGTCTCGACGGTACGACTAGCGGGGGGTGCCTATTTCACAGATACGCAGTATTTT.

The CDR3 is CASSHNRDYNSPLHF. The DNA of the CDR3 is TGTGCCAGCAGCCACAACAGGGACTATAATTCACCCCTCCACTTT. J is TRBJ1-6 and V is TRBV12-3 or TRBV12-4, with D possibly TRBD1 on 6 matching bases. The CDR3 consists of 15 residues. V shed 6 bases and J shed 3 bases, with 12 bases lying between them.

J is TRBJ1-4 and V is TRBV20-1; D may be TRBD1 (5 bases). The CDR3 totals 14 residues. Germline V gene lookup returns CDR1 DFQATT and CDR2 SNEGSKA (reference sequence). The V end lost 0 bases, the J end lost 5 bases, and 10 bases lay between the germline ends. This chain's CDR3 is CSARDLAGNEKLFF. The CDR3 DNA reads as TGCAGTGCTAGAGATCTGGCAGGGAATGAAAAACTGTTTTTT.

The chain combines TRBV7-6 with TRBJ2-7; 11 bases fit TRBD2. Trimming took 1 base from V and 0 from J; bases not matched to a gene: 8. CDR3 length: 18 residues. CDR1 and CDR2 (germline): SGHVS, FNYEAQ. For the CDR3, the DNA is TGTGCCAGCAGCTTAGATCGTAGCGGGGGGGGACCCTCCTACGAGCAGTACTTC. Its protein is CASSLDRSGGGPSYEQYF.

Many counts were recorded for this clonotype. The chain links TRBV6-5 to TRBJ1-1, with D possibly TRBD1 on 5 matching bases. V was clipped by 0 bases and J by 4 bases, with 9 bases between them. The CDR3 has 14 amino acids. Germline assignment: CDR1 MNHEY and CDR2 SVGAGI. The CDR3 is CASSYSGGGTEAFF. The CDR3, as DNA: TGTGCCAGCAGTTACTCGGGGGGGGGCACTGAAGCTTTCTTT.

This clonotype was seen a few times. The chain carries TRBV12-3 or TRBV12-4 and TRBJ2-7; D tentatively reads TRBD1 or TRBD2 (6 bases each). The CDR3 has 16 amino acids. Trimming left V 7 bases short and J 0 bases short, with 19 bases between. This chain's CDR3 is CASTPGDCDDSYEQYV. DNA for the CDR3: TGTGCCAGCACCCCAGGGGACTGTGATGACTCCTACGAGCAGTACGTC.

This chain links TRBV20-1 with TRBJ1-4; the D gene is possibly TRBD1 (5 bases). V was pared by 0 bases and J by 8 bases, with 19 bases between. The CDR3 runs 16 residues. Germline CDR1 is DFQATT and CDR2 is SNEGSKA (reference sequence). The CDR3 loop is CSARDKEGPGLEKLFF. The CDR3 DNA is TGCAGTGCTAGAGATAAGGAGGGGCCAGGACTCGAAAAACTGTTTTTT.

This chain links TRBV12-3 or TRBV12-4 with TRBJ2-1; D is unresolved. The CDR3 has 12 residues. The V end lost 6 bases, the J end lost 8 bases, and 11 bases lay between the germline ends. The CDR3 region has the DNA TGTGCCAGCAGCCAACCGTATGATGAGCAGTTCTTC. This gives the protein CASSQPYDEQFF.

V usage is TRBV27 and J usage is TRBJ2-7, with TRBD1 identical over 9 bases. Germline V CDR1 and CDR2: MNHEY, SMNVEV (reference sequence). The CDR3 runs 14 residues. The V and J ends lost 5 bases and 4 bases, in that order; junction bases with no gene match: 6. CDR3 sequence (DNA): TGTGCCAGCAGTACGACAGGGGGGTTTTACGAGCAGTACTTC. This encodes CASSTTGGFYEQYF.

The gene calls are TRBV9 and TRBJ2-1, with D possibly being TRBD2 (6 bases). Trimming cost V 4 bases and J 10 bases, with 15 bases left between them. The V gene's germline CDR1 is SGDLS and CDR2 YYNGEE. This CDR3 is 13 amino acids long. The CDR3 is CASSPGTAPEQFF. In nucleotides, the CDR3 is TGTGCCAGCAGCCCCGGGACTGCCCCAGAGCAGTTCTTC.

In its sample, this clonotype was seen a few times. The CDR3 protein is CASSLIMNEQFF. The CDR3 DNA reads TGTGCCAGCAGCTTAATTATGAATGAGCAGTTCTTC. The J gene is TRBJ2-1, the V gene TRBV7-9; no clear D gene. CDR1 is SEHNR and CDR2 is FQNEAQ in the germline V gene (reference sequence). The CDR3 is 12 amino acids. V was clipped by 2 bases and J by 7 bases, with 6 bases between them.

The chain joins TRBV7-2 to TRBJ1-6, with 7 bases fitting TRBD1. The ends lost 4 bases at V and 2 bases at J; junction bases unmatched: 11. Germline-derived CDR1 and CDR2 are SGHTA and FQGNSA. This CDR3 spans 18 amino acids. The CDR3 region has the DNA TGTGCCAGCAGCTCTTGGACAGGCCTGAGGGCCTATAATTCACCCCTCCACTTT. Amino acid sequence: CASSSWTGLRAYNSPLHF.

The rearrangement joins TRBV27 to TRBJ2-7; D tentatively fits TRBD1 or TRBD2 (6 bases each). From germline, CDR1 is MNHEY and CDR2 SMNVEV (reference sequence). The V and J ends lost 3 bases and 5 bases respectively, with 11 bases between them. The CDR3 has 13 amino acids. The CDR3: CASSFTGGHEQYV. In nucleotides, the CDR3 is TGTGCCAGCAGTTTCACCGGGGGCCACGAGCAGTACGTC.